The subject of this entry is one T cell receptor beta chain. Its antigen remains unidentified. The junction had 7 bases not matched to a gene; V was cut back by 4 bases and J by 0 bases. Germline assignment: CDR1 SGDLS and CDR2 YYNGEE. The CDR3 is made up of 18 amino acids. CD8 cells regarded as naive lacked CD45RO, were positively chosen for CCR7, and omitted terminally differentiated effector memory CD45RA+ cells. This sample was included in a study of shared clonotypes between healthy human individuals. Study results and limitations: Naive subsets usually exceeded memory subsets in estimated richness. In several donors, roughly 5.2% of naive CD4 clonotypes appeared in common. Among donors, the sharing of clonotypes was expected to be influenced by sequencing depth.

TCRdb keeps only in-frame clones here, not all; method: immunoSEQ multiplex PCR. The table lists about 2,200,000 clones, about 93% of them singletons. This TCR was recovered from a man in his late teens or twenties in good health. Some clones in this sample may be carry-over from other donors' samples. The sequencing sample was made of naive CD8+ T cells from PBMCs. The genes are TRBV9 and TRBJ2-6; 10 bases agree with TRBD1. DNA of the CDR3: TGTGCCAGCAGCACCGGGACAGGGGCCATCTCTGGGGCCAACGTCCTGACTTTC. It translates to CASSTGTGAISGANVLTF. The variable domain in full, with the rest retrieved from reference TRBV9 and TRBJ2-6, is DSGVTQTPKHLITATGQRVTLRCSPRSGDLSVYWYQQSLDQGLQFLIQYYNGEERAKGNILERFSAQQFPDLHSELNLSSLELGDSALYFCASSTGTGAISGANVLTFGAGSRLTVL.